Below are 27 T cell receptor beta chains sequenced from a single sample in a study of blood T cell repertoires in COVID-19. Assay used: immunoSEQ multiplex PCR; TCRdb lists only in-frame clones, some missing. The repertoire has approximately 210,000 clones, roughly four fifths of them found once; the top ten carry less than 8%. The material sequenced was peripheral blood. The source of these receptors is a woman aged 50 to 60 with active or convalescent COVID-19.

V usage is TRBV27 and J usage is TRBJ1-6; tentatively, D is TRBD1 (5 bases). This CDR3 region has 18 residues. Trimming shortened V by 3 bases and J by 0 bases, and 15 bases separated the two germline ends. From germline, CDR1 is MNHEY and CDR2 SMNVEV (reference sequence). CDR3 protein: CASSLKLRETSYNSPLHF. The CDR3 nucleotides read TGTGCCAGCAGTTTGAAACTCAGGGAAACCTCCTATAATTCACCCCTCCACTTT.

This sequence joins TRBV6-5 and TRBJ2-5; tentatively, D is TRBD2 (6 bases). Trimming stripped 2 bases from V and 1 base from J, with 14 bases between. The germline V gene has CDR1 MNHEY and CDR2 SVGAGI. The CDR3 is 16 residues long. CDR3 in amino acids: CASSYGRLEGQETQYF. The DNA of the CDR3 is TGTGCCAGCAGTTACGGGAGGTTAGAGGGCCAAGAGACCCAGTACTTC.

This sequence joins TRBV28 and TRBJ2-2; D is uncertain. The CDR3 is made up of 14 amino acids. Per germline, CDR1 MDHEN and CDR2 SYDVKM. V was clipped by 0 bases and J by 1 base, with 3 bases between them. The CDR3 DNA reads TGTGCCAGCAGTTTATGGCGGAACACCGGGGAGCTGTTTTTT. Translating gives CASSLWRNTGELFF.

The chain links TRBV24-1 to TRBJ2-2; D possibly corresponds to TRBD2 (6 bases). The CDR3 is made up of 15 amino acids. V was cut by 2 bases and J by 7 bases, with 13 bases left in between. The germline V gene has CDR1 KGHDR and CDR2 SFDVKD. This CDR3 is CATSDSTRLDGELFF. Here the CDR3 DNA reads TGTGCCACCAGTGATTCTACACGACTAGACGGGGAGCTGTTTTTT.

The chain has TRBV18 and TRBJ1-5, with a tentative D call TRBD1 (5 bases). Trimming left V 5 bases short and J 6 bases short, with 11 bases between. Per the germline V gene, CDR1 is KGHSH and CDR2 is LQKENI. The CDR3 length is 13 residues. The CDR3 protein is CASSSTAAQPQHF. The CDR3 DNA is TGTGCCAGCTCATCGACAGCTGCTCAGCCCCAGCATTTT.

The J gene is TRBJ2-7, the V gene TRBV27; no reliable D call. Germline CDR1 is MNHEY and CDR2 is SMNVEV (reference sequence). With 2 bases removed from V and 1 base from J, the gap between germline ends came to 6 bases. CDR3 length: 13 amino acids. Here the CDR3 reads CASSLPRSYEQYV. CDR3 bases: TGTGCCAGCAGTTTACCCCGGTCCTACGAGCAGTACGTC.

CDR3 bases: TGTGCCAGCAGGGACCCCGGGACAGGGATCTACGAGCAGTACTTC. Translation gives CASRDPGTGIYEQYF. The rearrangement uses TRBV6-5 and TRBJ2-7, with 9 bases identical to TRBD1. This CDR3 is built from 15 residues. Germline V CDR1 and CDR2: MNHEY, SVGAGI. V was clipped by 6 bases and J by 3 bases; unmatched bases: 9.

This clone was observed a few times. The rearrangement uses TRBV6-5 and TRBJ1-5, with a tentative D call TRBD1 (6 bases). Per the germline V gene, CDR1 is MNHEY and CDR2 is SVGAGI. V was pared by 7 bases and J by 0 bases, with 13 bases between. CDR3 size: 15 residues. The CDR3 is CASTRTDNSNQPQHF. The CDR3 DNA sequence: TGTGCCAGCACCAGGACAGATAATAGCAATCAGCCCCAGCATTTT.

V usage is TRBV21-1 and J usage is TRBJ2-7; the D call of TRBD2 is as the table states it, not checked on the DNA. TRBV21-1 is termed a pseudogene. There are 18 residues in the CDR3. The CDR3: CASSAGLAGGYGSYEQYF. For the CDR3, the DNA is TGTGCCAGCAGCGCGGGACTAGCGGGAGGGTACGGCTCCTACGAGCAGTACTTC.

Only one count was recorded for this clone. This chain uses TRBV10-1 with TRBJ1-1; D uncertain. The germline V gene has CDR1 WNHNN and CDR2 SYGVQD (reference sequence). The CDR3 is 13 amino acids. V was shortened by 2 bases and J by 1 base, with 5 bases between the two germline ends. Written as DNA, the CDR3 is TGCGCCAGCAGTGAGGCGGCGAACACTGAAGCTTTCTTT. This encodes CASSEAANTEAFF.

The chain is built from TRBV27 and TRBJ1-5; D is perhaps TRBD1 (5 bases). There are 14 residues in the CDR3. In germline, CDR1 is MNHEY, CDR2 SMNVEV (reference sequence). The V gene lost 8 bases and the J gene lost 6 bases, with 17 bases spanning the gap. The CDR3 DNA is TGTGCCAGCTACACGGCCCCAGGGCGTCAGCCCCAGCATTTT. Its protein is CASYTAPGRQPQHF.

The table lists this clone with a count of one. The gene calls are TRBV5-1 and TRBJ1-1; TRBD1 might be the D (5 bases). This CDR3 spans 14 amino acids. Germline CDR1 SGHRS, CDR2 YFSETQ. V was pared by 0 bases and J by 5 bases, with 11 bases between. CDR3 DNA sequence: TGCGCCAGCAGCTTGGCTAGGGGTGGAACTGAAGCTTTCTTT. It codes for CASSLARGGTEAFF.

The chain couples TRBV7-9 to TRBJ1-3; D gene unclear. Trimming removed 6 bases from V and 0 bases from J, with 9 bases in between. Germline CDR1 is SEHNR and CDR2 is FQNEAQ (reference sequence). The CDR3 totals 14 residues. CDR3 DNA sequence: TGTGCCAGCAGTCTGCTAGGCTCTGGAAACACCATATATTTT. Encoded protein: CASSLLGSGNTIYF.

CDR3 DNA: TGTGCCAGCAGTGTCGCTACGCTCCTTAGCGGAAACACCATATATTTT. This encodes CASSVATLLSGNTIYF. The chain carries TRBV2 and TRBJ1-3; D not resolved. V shed 4 bases and J shed 4 bases, with 17 bases lying between them. Germline V CDR1 and CDR2: SNHLY, FYNNEI. This CDR3 has 16 amino acids.

The chain has TRBV18 and TRBJ1-2; TRBD1 is a possible D gene (5 bases). CDR1 and CDR2 from the germline V gene are KGHSH and LQKENI. The ends were cut back, 4 bases at V and 9 bases at J, with 24 bases in the middle. The CDR3 loop spans 16 amino acids. CDR3 DNA sequence: TGTGCCAGCTCACTCTCTACCCCGCAGGGTGGGTATAGCTACACCTTC. Its protein is CASSLSTPQGGYSYTF.

The chain is built from TRBV28 and TRBJ1-1; TRBD1 matches 8 bases. The CDR3 runs 16 residues. The V gene's germline CDR1 is MDHEN and CDR2 SYDVKM. Trimming cost V 5 bases and J 0 bases; bases outside gene matches: 8. For the CDR3, the DNA is TGTGCCAGCAGTCTAACCGGGACAGGCTTGAACACTGAAGCTTTCTTT. It yields the protein CASSLTGTGLNTEAFF.

The rearrangement joins TRBV3-1 (or the pseudogene TRBV3-2) to TRBJ2-7; 9 bases match TRBD1. With 1 base clipped from V and 6 bases from J, the junction kept 7 bases outside the gene matches. This CDR3 is built from 15 residues. Germline values: CDR1 LGHDT, CDR2 YNNKEL (reference sequence). CDR3 nucleotide sequence: TGTGCCAGCAGCCAAGGGACAGGGGTTGCCAGCGAGCAGTACGTC. Amino acid sequence: CASSQGTGVASEQYV.

The chain joins TRBV29-1 to TRBJ1-2; D ambiguous. V was pared by 6 bases and J by 5 bases, with 16 bases between. The CDR3 is 13 amino acids. Germline CDR1 and CDR2: SQVTM and ANQGSEA. The CDR3 nucleotides are TGCAGCGTGTCCTCCCCACCCGGGTATGGCTACACCTTC. Translating gives CSVSSPPGYGYTF.

The chain has TRBV28 and TRBJ2-7; D perhaps matches TRBD1 (6 bases). The CDR3 is 14 residues long. V lost 3 bases, J lost 2 bases, and 11 bases lay in between. Germline CDR1 MDHEN, CDR2 SYDVKM. Written as DNA, the CDR3 is TGTGCCAGCAGTTTGAGGGACAAGGCCTACGAGCAGTACTTC. Its translation: CASSLRDKAYEQYF.

CDR3 region: CASSFSTGYGNGYTF. CDR3 DNA: TGTGCCAGCAGCTTCTCGACAGGGTACGGGAATGGCTACACCTTC. The chain links TRBV7-9 to TRBJ1-2; 7 bases are a match to TRBD1. This CDR3 has 15 amino acids. Germline V gene sequence: CDR1 SEHNR, CDR2 FQNEAQ (reference sequence). Losses at the gene ends were 3 bases for V and 6 bases for J; bases not matched to a gene: 10.

Comments on this clone: Other DNA sequences from this sample encode an identical CDR3 as well. The chain joins TRBV2 to TRBJ1-5; 8 nucleotides match TRBD1. CDR3 length: 13 amino acids. Germline V gene lookup returns CDR1 SNHLY and CDR2 FYNNEI. V was pared by 6 bases and J by 7 bases, with 5 bases of the junction left unmatched. CDR3 region: CASSGTGEQPQHF. CDR3 DNA sequence: TGTGCCAGCAGCGGGACAGGAGAGCAGCCCCAGCATTTT.

The genes are TRBV5-6 and TRBJ2-3; TRBD2 matches at 11 bases. The germline gives CDR1 SGHDT, CDR2 YYEEEE. The CDR3 has 17 amino acids. V dropped 1 base and J dropped 2; count of bases not matched to a gene: 6. CDR3 loop: CASSLRGLAEATDTQYF. CDR3 bases: TGTGCCAGCAGCTTGAGGGGACTAGCGGAAGCCACAGATACGCAGTATTTT.

The J gene is TRBJ2-1, the V gene TRBV11-2; D uncertain. This CDR3 is 11 amino acids long. V was cut by 4 bases and J by 7 bases, with 5 bases left in between. Germline V gene data show CDR1 as SGHAT and CDR2 as FQNNGV. CDR3 bases: TGTGCCAGCAGCTCCCAAAATGAGCAGTTCTTC. Encoded protein: CASSSQNEQFF.

The chain has TRBV3-1 (or the pseudogene TRBV3-2) and TRBJ2-5; the match to TRBD1 covers 7 bases. CDR3 size: 14 residues. J was trimmed by 6 bases and V by 0 bases; bases with no gene match: 4. In germline, CDR1 is LGHDT, CDR2 YNNKEL (reference sequence). The CDR3 spells CASSQDNRGKTQYF. The CDR3 DNA reads TGTGCCAGCAGCCAAGATAACAGGGGCAAGACCCAGTACTTC.

This chain uses TRBV30 with TRBJ1-4, with 8 bases that match TRBD1. The CDR3 is 12 residues long. The junction had 1 base not matched to a gene; V was cut back by 0 bases and J by 10 bases. Germline-derived CDR1 and CDR2 are GTSNPN and SVGIG (reference sequence). The CDR3 loop reads CAWSVQGGKLFF. The CDR3 DNA reads TGTGCCTGGAGTGTACAGGGGGGAAAACTGTTTTTT.

The V and J genes are TRBV7-9 and TRBJ1-1, with unresolved D. The CDR3 has 13 residues. CDR1 and CDR2 from the germline V gene are SEHNR and FQNEAQ (reference sequence). V lost 8 bases and J 1 base, leaving 11 bases between the germline ends. The CDR3 DNA follows: TGTGCCAGCGAGAACGGAGAGAACACTGAAGCTTTCTTT. It translates to CASENGENTEAFF. Combining the CDR3 with reference TRBV7-9 and TRBJ1-1 gives the whole variable domain DTGVSQNPRHKITKRGQNVTFRCDPISEHNRLYWYRQTLGQGPEFLTYFQNEAQLEKSRLLSDRFSAERPKGSFSTLEIQRTEQGDSAMYLCASENGENTEAFFGQGTRLTVV.

V is TRBV14 and J is TRBJ1-6; TRBD1 matches at 7 bases. Germline V gene data show CDR1 as SGHDN and CDR2 as FVKESK. The CDR3 totals 15 residues. After removal of 4 bases from V and 2 bases from J, the junction contained 2 bases not matched to a gene. This CDR3 is CASSRGQAYNSPLHF. CDR3 nucleotide sequence: TGTGCCAGCAGCCGAGGACAGGCCTATAATTCACCCCTCCACTTT.